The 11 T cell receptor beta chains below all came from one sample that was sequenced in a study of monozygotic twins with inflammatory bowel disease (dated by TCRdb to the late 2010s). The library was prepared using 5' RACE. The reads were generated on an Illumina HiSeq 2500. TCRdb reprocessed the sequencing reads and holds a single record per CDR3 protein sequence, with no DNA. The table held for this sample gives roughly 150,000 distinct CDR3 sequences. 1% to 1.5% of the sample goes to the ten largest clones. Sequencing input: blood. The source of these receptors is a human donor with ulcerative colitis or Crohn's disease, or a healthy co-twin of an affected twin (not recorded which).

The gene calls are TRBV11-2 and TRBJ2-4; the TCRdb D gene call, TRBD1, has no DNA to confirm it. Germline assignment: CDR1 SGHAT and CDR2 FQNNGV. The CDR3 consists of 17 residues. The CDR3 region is CASSLDLRGAPPNIQYF.

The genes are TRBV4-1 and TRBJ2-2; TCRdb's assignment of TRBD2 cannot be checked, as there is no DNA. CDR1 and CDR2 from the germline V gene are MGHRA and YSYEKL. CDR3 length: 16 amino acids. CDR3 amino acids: CASSQTSGSGTGELFF.

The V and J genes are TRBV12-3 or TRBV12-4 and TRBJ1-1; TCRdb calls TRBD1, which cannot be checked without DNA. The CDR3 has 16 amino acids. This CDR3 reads CASSFSLQASGTEAFF.

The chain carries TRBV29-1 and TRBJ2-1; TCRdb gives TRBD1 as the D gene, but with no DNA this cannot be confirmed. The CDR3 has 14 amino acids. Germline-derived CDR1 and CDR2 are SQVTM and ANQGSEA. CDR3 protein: CSVEVEFSGNEQFF.

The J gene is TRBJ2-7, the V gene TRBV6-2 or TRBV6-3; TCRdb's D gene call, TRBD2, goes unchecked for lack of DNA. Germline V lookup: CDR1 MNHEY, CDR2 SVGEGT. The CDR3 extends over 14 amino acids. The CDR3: CASSTRLGAYEQYF.

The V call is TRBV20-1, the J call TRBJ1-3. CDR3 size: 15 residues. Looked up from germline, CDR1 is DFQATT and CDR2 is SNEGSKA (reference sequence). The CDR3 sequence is CSARDPGRAGNTIYF.

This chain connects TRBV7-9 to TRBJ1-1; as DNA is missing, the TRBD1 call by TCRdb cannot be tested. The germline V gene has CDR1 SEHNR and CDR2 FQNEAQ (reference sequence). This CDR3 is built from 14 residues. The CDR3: CASSFGGFNTEAFF.

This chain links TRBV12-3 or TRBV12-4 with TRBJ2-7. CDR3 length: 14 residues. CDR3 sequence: CASSFRRNPYEQYF.

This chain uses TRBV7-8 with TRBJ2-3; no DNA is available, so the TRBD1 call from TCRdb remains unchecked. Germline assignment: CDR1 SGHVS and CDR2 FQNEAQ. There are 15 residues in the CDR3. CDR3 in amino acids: CASSPGQGAADTQYF.

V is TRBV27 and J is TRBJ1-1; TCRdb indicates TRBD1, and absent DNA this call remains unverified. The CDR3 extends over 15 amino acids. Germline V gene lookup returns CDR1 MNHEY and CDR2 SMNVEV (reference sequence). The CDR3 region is CASSLQGAQTTEAFF.

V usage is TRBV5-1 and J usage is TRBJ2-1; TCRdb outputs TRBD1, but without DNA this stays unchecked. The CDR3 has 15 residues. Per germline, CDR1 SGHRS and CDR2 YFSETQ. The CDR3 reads CASSPDQPADGNTFF.